Each of the 5 T cell receptor beta chains below was sequenced from the same sample in a study of blood T cell repertoires in COVID-19. Sequenced by immunoSEQ multiplex PCR; TCRdb stores in-frame clones only, minus some. The data show a few hundred thousand clones, more than 75% seen once. The sample consisted of PBMCs or T cells enriched from blood (not recorded which). These receptors all come from a woman aged 18-35 years who had recovered from COVID-19.

With regard to this clone: A much bigger clone sits one base away, suggesting this may be a read error. V gene TRBV5-5 combines with J gene TRBJ2-7; TRBD1 is a possible D gene (5 bases). The V gene lost 3 bases and the J gene lost 4 bases, with 5 bases spanning the gap. Germline V gives CDR1 SGHKS, CDR2 YYEKEE (reference sequence). This CDR3 spans 11 amino acids. The CDR3 bases are TGTGCCAGCAGCTCAGGGTACGAGCAGTACTTC. Amino acid sequence: CASSSGYEQYF.

The chain couples TRBV10-3 to TRBJ1-5, with TRBD1 matching over 7 bases. The CDR3 has 13 amino acids. Germline lookup yields CDR1 ENHRY and CDR2 SYGVKD. Trimming took 10 bases from V and 3 from J; bases not matched to a gene: 6. CDR3 in amino acids: CATRDSSNQPQHF. CDR3 DNA sequence: TGTGCCACCCGGGACAGCTCCAATCAGCCCCAGCATTTT.

The chain carries TRBV30 and TRBJ2-7, with D possibly matching TRBD1 (5 bases). Trimming stripped 3 bases from V and 5 bases from J, with 8 bases between. CDR3 length: 11 amino acids. Germline CDR1 and CDR2: GTSNPN and SVGIG (reference sequence). CDR3: CAWRAGNEQYF. In nucleotides, the CDR3 is TGTGCCTGGAGGGCAGGGAACGAGCAGTACTTC.

This chain links TRBV4-1 with TRBJ1-5; TRBD1 agrees at 7 bases. This CDR3 is built from 17 residues. J was trimmed by 0 bases and V by 5 bases; bases with no gene match: 10. The germline V gene encodes CDR1 MGHRA and CDR2 YSYEKL. CDR3 sequence (DNA): TGCGCCAGCAGCAGCCACACAGGGGAACGTAGCAATCAGCCCCAGCATTTT. Translated: CASSSHTGERSNQPQHF.

The V and J genes are TRBV10-3 and TRBJ1-1; TRBD1 is a possible D gene (6 bases). Per germline, CDR1 ENHRY and CDR2 SYGVKD. The CDR3 extends over 11 amino acids. Trimming pared 3 bases from V and 8 bases from J, leaving 7 bases between. DNA for the CDR3: TGTGCCATCAGTGAAACAGGGGAAGCTTTCTTT. Translated: CAISETGEAFF.